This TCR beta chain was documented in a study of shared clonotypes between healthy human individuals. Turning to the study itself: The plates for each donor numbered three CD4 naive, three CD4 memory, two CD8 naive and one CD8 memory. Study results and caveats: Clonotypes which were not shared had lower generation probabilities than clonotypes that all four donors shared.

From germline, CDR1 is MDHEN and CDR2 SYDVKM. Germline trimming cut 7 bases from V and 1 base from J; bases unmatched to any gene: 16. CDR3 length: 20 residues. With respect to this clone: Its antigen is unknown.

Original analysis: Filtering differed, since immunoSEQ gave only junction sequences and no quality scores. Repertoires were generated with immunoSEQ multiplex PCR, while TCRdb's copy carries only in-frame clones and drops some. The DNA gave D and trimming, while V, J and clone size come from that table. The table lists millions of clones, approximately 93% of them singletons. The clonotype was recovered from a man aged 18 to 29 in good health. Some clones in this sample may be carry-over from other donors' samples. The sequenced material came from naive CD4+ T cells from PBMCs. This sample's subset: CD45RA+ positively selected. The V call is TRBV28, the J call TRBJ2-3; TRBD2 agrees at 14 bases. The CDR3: CASNIPGGRGLAGGTDTQYF. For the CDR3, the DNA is TGTGCCAGCAACATACCGGGAGGCAGGGGACTAGCGGGAGGCACAGATACGCAGTATTTT.